This T cell receptor (beta chain) derives from a study of T-cell reconstitution after alpha-beta-depleted transplantation in children. Whole-study findings and limits: T-cell counts and diversity at one year post-transplant came mainly from newly produced T cells. Expanded clones from the graft, numbering several hundred, reportedly supplied alpha-beta T cells about two months after transplant. Surviving recipient T cells and thymic progenitors underlay high day-60 TCRbeta diversity in some patients.

V dropped 4 bases and J dropped 7; count of bases not matched to a gene: 17. The CDR3 extends over 17 amino acids. From germline, CDR1 is SQVTM and CDR2 ANQGSEA. TCRbeta library preparation incorporated unique molecular identifiers. TCRdb fed the PCR reads into MiXCR, producing one record per CDR3 protein. The sample holds a few hundred thousand distinct CDR3 sequences, roughly 25% seen once. Details on this clonotype: As yet, its antigen is unknown.

This TCR was sampled from a girl aged 2-10 years with Fanconi anemia, due to receive a stem cell transplant. V gene TRBV29-1 combines with J gene TRBJ2-5; the match to TRBD2 covers 11 bases. This specimen was PBMCs, taken before TCRalphabeta/CD19-depleted stem cell transplant. The CDR3 region has the DNA TGCAGCGTTGCAGGGACTAGCGGCTCATTGTTATCCGGGACCCAGTACTTC. This sequence encodes CSVAGTSGSLLSGTQYF.